This entry lists 32 T cell receptor beta chains sequenced from one sample in a study of beta chain features in type 1 diabetes. Expressed TCRB transcripts were sequenced because the entire RNA isolate underwent reverse transcription. Method: immunoSEQ multiplex PCR; TCRdb's copy keeps in-frame clones and lacks some. This sample carries some 45,000 clones, around 52% of them seen once, and the ten largest clones take less than 2.5%. The specimen was Tregs from blood. The receptors were gathered from a woman between 18 and 29 years old in good health.

The V and J genes are TRBV2 and TRBJ2-7, with 15 bases lining up with TRBD2. V shed 3 bases, J shed 4 bases, and the junction held 1 base outside the gene matches. Germline V lookup: CDR1 SNHLY, CDR2 FYNNEI. The CDR3 covers 15 residues. CDR3 DNA: TGTGCCAGCAGTGACGGACTAGCGGGAGGGTACGAGCAGTACTTC. This codes for CASSDGLAGGYEQYF.

V gene TRBV6-5 combines with J gene TRBJ2-7; 9 nucleotides match TRBD1. Germline V gene lookup returns CDR1 MNHEY and CDR2 SVGAGI. This CDR3 spans 14 amino acids. The junction had 6 bases not matched to a gene; V was cut back by 4 bases and J by 5 bases. The DNA for the CDR3 is TGTGCCAGCAGTTCACCGGGACAGGGAGACGAGCAGTACTTC. It translates to CASSSPGQGDEQYF.

The rearrangement uses TRBV20-1 and TRBJ2-2; D is unresolved. The CDR3 runs 11 residues. CDR1 and CDR2 from the germline V gene are DFQATT and SNEGSKA (reference sequence). Deletions cut 4 bases from V and 6 bases from J, with 6 bases between. CDR3 region: CSAMFSGELFF. Written as DNA, the CDR3 is TGCAGTGCTATGTTCTCCGGGGAGCTGTTTTTT.

V usage is TRBV7-2 and J usage is TRBJ1-2; D not certain. The germline V and J ends were trimmed by 0 bases and 5 bases, with 4 bases remaining between them. This CDR3 comprises 12 residues. In germline, CDR1 is SGHTA, CDR2 FQGNSA. As DNA, the CDR3 is TGTGCCAGCAGCTTAGCTACATATGGCTACACCTTC. This codes for CASSLATYGYTF.

The V and J genes are TRBV6-6 and TRBJ2-1; D is perhaps TRBD1 (6 bases). The CDR3 is 13 amino acids. The V end lost 6 bases, the J end lost 7 bases, and 13 bases lay between the germline ends. Germline V gene data show CDR1 as MNHNY and CDR2 as SVGAGI (reference sequence). CDR3 DNA: TGTGCCAGCAGGCTTAAAGACAGGAATGAGCAGTTCTTC. Its protein is CASRLKDRNEQFF.

The V gene is TRBV7-2, the J gene TRBJ2-1; 12 bases fit TRBD2. The CDR3 sequence is 16 residues long. V shed 2 bases and J 7 bases; nucleotides not matched to a gene: 6. Germline V lookup: CDR1 SGHTA, CDR2 FQGNSA. CDR3 sequence (DNA): TGTGCCAGCAGCTTAATCGCGACTAGCGGGAGTAATGAGCAGTTCTTC. This gives the protein CASSLIATSGSNEQFF.

The chain recombines TRBV6-6 with TRBJ2-5; a weak D match, TRBD1 (6 bases). Germline CDR1 reads MNHNY; CDR2 reads SVGAGI (reference sequence). The CDR3 has 12 residues. V lost 10 bases and J 4 bases, leaving 13 bases between the germline ends. The CDR3 protein is CATYQGIETQYF. The CDR3 coding sequence is TGTGCCACGTACCAGGGGATAGAGACCCAGTACTTC.

The chain carries TRBV29-1 and TRBJ2-1; 9 bases agree with TRBD2. The CDR3 runs to 17 residues. V shed 1 base, J shed 2 bases, and the junction held 9 bases outside the gene matches. The germline V gene encodes CDR1 SQVTM and CDR2 ANQGSEA. CDR3 residues: CSVEGGGGRGTYNEQFF. CDR3 DNA sequence: TGCAGCGTTGAAGGGGGGGGCGGGAGGGGGACCTACAATGAGCAGTTCTTC.

The rearrangement joins TRBV9 to TRBJ2-3; 8 bases align to TRBD2. Trimming at V came to 0 bases and at J to 6 bases, leaving 9 bases not matched to a gene. The CDR3 extends over 16 amino acids. Germline V gene sequence: CDR1 SGDLS, CDR2 YYNGEE. The CDR3 DNA reads as TGTGCCAGCAGCGTAGACGGGGGGGCCACTCCGGATACGCAGTATTTT. Amino acid sequence: CASSVDGGATPDTQYF.

The rearrangement joins TRBV6-1 to TRBJ2-1; 7 bases agree with TRBD1. This CDR3 region has 14 residues. The germline V gene has CDR1 MNHNS and CDR2 SASEGT. V lost 7 bases, J lost 4 bases, and 7 bases stayed unmatched. Here the CDR3 reads CASIGTELYNEQFF. In DNA, the CDR3 is TGTGCCAGCATCGGGACAGAACTTTACAATGAGCAGTTCTTC.

This clone has just a few counts. The genes are TRBV21-1 and TRBJ1-1; the tabulated D call, TRBD1, remains unverified against the DNA. TRBV21-1 represents a pseudogene. CDR3 length equals 19 residues. The CDR3 sequence is CASSKAPGLVGSTNTEAFF. CDR3 nucleotides: TGTGCCAGCAGCAAAGCCCCAGGGTTAGTGGGCTCTACGAACACTGAAGCTTTCTTT.

The gene calls are TRBV6-5 and TRBJ1-2, with 9 bases lining up with TRBD1. Per germline, CDR1 MNHEY and CDR2 SVGAGI. Trimming cost V 4 bases and J 8 bases; bases outside gene matches: 8. This CDR3 region has 14 residues. Written as DNA, the CDR3 is TGTGCCAGCAGTTGGGGACAGGGAATAAGAGGCTACACCTTC. Residues: CASSWGQGIRGYTF.

The chain carries TRBV7-9 and TRBJ1-1; 10 bases match TRBD1. The CDR3 contains 12 residues. With 6 bases clipped from V and 7 bases from J, the junction kept 2 bases outside the gene matches. Germline V gives CDR1 SEHNR, CDR2 FQNEAQ (reference sequence). The CDR3 spells CASRWDRGEAFF. CDR3 coding DNA: TGTGCCAGCAGATGGGACAGGGGTGAAGCTTTCTTT.

This clone was seen more than once but under ten times. CDR3: CASSLAGDYKNIQYF. CDR3 nucleotides: TGTGCCAGCTCCCTAGCGGGAGACTACAAAAACATTCAGTACTTC. The chain employs TRBV7-8 and TRBJ2-4; 10 bases match TRBD2. This CDR3 has 15 amino acids. CDR1 SGHVS and CDR2 FQNEAQ come from the germline V gene. Trimming removed 8 bases from V and 3 bases from J; junction bases left unmatched: 7.

The CDR3 DNA reads as TGTGCCAGCAGCAAAGTTGGGACTAGCGGATCACGCTTCAATGAGCAGTTCTTC. This encodes CASSKVGTSGSRFNEQFF. The rearrangement joins TRBV21-1 to TRBJ2-1; the table's D call TRBD2 went unverified against the DNA. TRBV21-1 is termed a pseudogene. CDR3 size: 18 residues.

In its sample, this clone was seen a few times. The chain uses TRBV6-5 and TRBJ2-1; 8 bases agree with TRBD2. Germline CDR1 is MNHEY and CDR2 is SVGAGI. This CDR3 has 15 amino acids. Trimming removed 4 bases from V and 5 bases from J; junction bases left unmatched: 7. CDR3 residues: CASSSRRGVNNEQFF. CDR3 coding DNA: TGTGCCAGCAGTTCAAGGCGGGGGGTAAACAATGAGCAGTTCTTC.

This chain links TRBV18 with TRBJ2-3; 10 nucleotides line up with TRBD2. The CDR3 runs to 15 residues. CDR1 and CDR2 (germline): KGHSH, LQKENI. The V gene end was trimmed by 0 bases and the J gene end by 6 bases; junction bases not matched to a gene: 3. This CDR3 reads CASSPPSGRMDTQYF. The CDR3, as DNA: TGTGCCAGCTCACCACCTAGCGGGAGGATGGATACGCAGTATTTT.

Only a few counts were recorded for this clone. V gene TRBV10-2 combines with J gene TRBJ2-5; TRBD1 might be the D (5 bases). In germline, CDR1 is WSHSY, CDR2 SAAADI. Trimming stripped 4 bases from V and 4 bases from J, with 13 bases between. The CDR3 is 14 residues long. The CDR3 here is CASSVQGRRETQYF. The DNA for the CDR3 is TGCGCCAGCAGTGTTCAGGGAAGACGAGAGACCCAGTACTTC.

This chain joins TRBV19 and TRBJ2-7; D not resolved. The germline V gene encodes CDR1 LNHDA and CDR2 SQIVND (reference sequence). V lost 2 bases, J lost 1 base, and 15 bases lay in between. This CDR3 contains 16 residues. CDR3: CASSIRSGSGSYEQYF. The CDR3, as DNA: TGTGCCAGTAGTATACGGTCAGGATCTGGTTCCTACGAGCAGTACTTC.

The chain combines TRBV7-8 with TRBJ1-5; 9 nucleotides match TRBD1. CDR1 and CDR2 (germline): SGHVS, FQNEAQ. V trimming: 1 base; J trimming: 2 bases; junction bases outside the gene matches: 6. This CDR3 comprises 17 residues. This CDR3 reads CASSLGRRTGGNQPQHF. CDR3 DNA: TGTGCCAGCAGCTTAGGACGTCGGACAGGGGGCAATCAGCCCCAGCATTTT.

This clone was observed a handful of times. The rearrangement joins TRBV10-3 to TRBJ1-5, with 8 positions matching TRBD1. The CDR3 loop spans 15 amino acids. Germline CDR1 is ENHRY and CDR2 is SYGVKD. With V trimmed by 3 bases and J by 10 bases, 11 bases remained unmatched. CDR3 nucleotides: TGTGCCATCAGTGATCTTACAGGACAGGGTGACCCCCAGCATTTT. It translates to CAISDLTGQGDPQHF.

The chain joins TRBV2 to TRBJ2-5; D possibly corresponds to TRBD1 (6 bases). The CDR3 length is 13 residues. Trimming cost V 11 bases and J 5 bases, with 18 bases left between them. The germline V gene has CDR1 SNHLY and CDR2 FYNNEI. The CDR3 region is CAPQGSDLETQYF. The CDR3 DNA reads TGTGCCCCACAGGGTTCAGATCTGGAGACCCAGTACTTC.

This clone was recorded a few times. The gene calls are TRBV28 and TRBJ2-7; a weak D match, TRBD2 (6 bases). Trimming took off 7 bases at V and 2 bases at J, with 18 bases between the two ends. This CDR3 contains 15 residues. Germline CDR1 MDHEN, CDR2 SYDVKM. The DNA of the CDR3 is TGTGCCAGCACCCCCCGGGAGCGGACTGCCTACGAGCAGTACTTC. This codes for CASTPRERTAYEQYF.

J is TRBJ2-2 and V is TRBV30; no reliable D call. V lost 2 bases and J lost 5, with 6 bases in between. Germline V gene lookup returns CDR1 GTSNPN and CDR2 SVGIG (reference sequence). The CDR3 is 12 residues long. The CDR3 DNA follows: TGTGCCTGGAGTTTTTTAACCGGGGAGCTGTTTTTT. Amino acid sequence: CAWSFLTGELFF.

The V and J genes are TRBV9 and TRBJ2-1; 13 nucleotides line up with TRBD2. This CDR3 contains 16 residues. The germline CDR1 and CDR2 sequences are SGDLS and YYNGEE. Trimming cost V 0 bases and J 4 bases; bases outside gene matches: 1. The chain's CDR3 is CASSVGTSGSYNEQFF. The DNA for the CDR3 is TGTGCCAGCAGCGTAGGGACTAGCGGGAGTTACAATGAGCAGTTCTTC.

This clone was counted a few times. The CDR3: CASSPGPGGGSYEQYF. Written as DNA, the CDR3 is TGTGCCAGCAGCCCAGGGCCAGGGGGCGGCTCCTACGAGCAGTACTTC. This sequence joins TRBV7-3 and TRBJ2-7; the match to TRBD1 covers 8 bases. The CDR3 totals 16 residues. V was pared by 5 bases and J by 0 bases, with 9 bases of the junction left unmatched. CDR1 is SGHTA and CDR2 is FQGTGA in the germline V gene. Variable domain in full (rest from reference TRBV7-3 and TRBJ2-7): GAGVSQTPSNKVTEKGKYVELRCDPISGHTALYWYRQSLGQGPEFLIYFQGTGAADDSGLPNDRFFAVRPEGSVSTLKIQRTERGDSAVYLCASSPGPGGGSYEQYFGPGTRLTVT.

The CDR3 DNA sequence: TGTGCCAGTAGTCGACAGGGGGCGATCGCTTTCTTT. It specifies CASSRQGAIAFF. The chain uses TRBV19 and TRBJ1-1, with 10 bases aligning to TRBD1. The CDR3 spans 12 residues. Per the germline V gene, CDR1 is LNHDA and CDR2 is SQIVND (reference sequence). Unmatched junction bases numbered 5, after V lost 5 bases and J lost 11 bases.

CDR3 sequence reads: CSVGRGRPTDTQYF. DNA for the CDR3: TGCAGCGTCGGGCGGGGTCGTCCCACAGATACGCAGTATTTT. The chain combines TRBV29-1 with TRBJ2-3; D might be TRBD2 (6 bases). CDR3 length equals 14 residues. CDR1 is SQVTM, CDR2 ANQGSEA, per germline. V shed 6 bases and J shed 2 bases, with 15 bases lying between them.

The CDR3 region has the DNA TGTGCCAGCAGACAGGGGGCTTCGTATAATTCACCCCTCCACTTT. Amino acid sequence: CASRQGASYNSPLHF. V and J are TRBV2 and TRBJ1-6; 9 nucleotides align to TRBD1. Losses at the gene ends were 6 bases for V and 4 bases for J; bases not matched to a gene: 4. This CDR3 region has 15 residues. Germline V gene sequence: CDR1 SNHLY, CDR2 FYNNEI.

The chain carries TRBV5-5 and TRBJ2-1; 8 nucleotides line up with TRBD2. Germline V gene lookup returns CDR1 SGHKS and CDR2 YYEKEE (reference sequence). The CDR3 loop spans 15 amino acids. With 4 bases clipped from V and 2 bases from J, the junction kept 5 bases outside the gene matches. The CDR3 reads CASSRAGEAYNEQFF. CDR3 coding DNA: TGTGCCAGCAGCCGAGCGGGAGAAGCCTACAATGAGCAGTTCTTC. Supplemented by reference TRBV5-5 and TRBJ2-1, the full variable domain reads DAGVTQSPTHLIKTRGQQVTLRCSPISGHKSVSWYQQVLGQGPQFIFQYYEKEERGRGNFPDRFSARQFPNYSSELNVNALLLGDSALYLCASSRAGEAYNEQFFGPGTRLTVL.

V and J are TRBV7-2 and TRBJ2-7, with 7 bases fitting TRBD1. Trimming took 3 bases from V and 2 from J; bases not matched to a gene: 7. Germline V gives CDR1 SGHTA, CDR2 FQGNSA. This CDR3 is built from 15 residues. DNA for the CDR3: TGTGCCAGCAGCTTGGGCCCCACAGGGGCCTACGAGCAGTACTTC. Protein: CASSLGPTGAYEQYF.

This clone was detected once. The chain uses TRBV20-1 and TRBJ2-7; D might be TRBD1 (5 bases). V was pared by 3 bases and J by 5 bases, with 8 bases between. This CDR3 comprises 11 residues. The V gene's germline CDR1 is DFQATT and CDR2 SNEGSKA (reference sequence). The CDR3 bases are TGCAGTGCTAGTCCCAGGGACGAGCAGTACTTC. As protein: CSASPRDEQYF.